Detailed here is one T cell receptor (beta chain). Its antigen is not identified. A read error is possible here, since a much larger clone lies one base away. This entry is derived from a study of identical twins. Overall study findings and caveats: Modeled out-of-frame TCR alpha sharing in monozygotic twins fell below observed levels.

The CDR3 length is 13 residues. Germline assignment: CDR1 SGDLS and CDR2 YYNGEE. V was trimmed by 0 bases and J by 0 bases, leaving 4 bases between them. TCRdb fed the 5' RACE reads into MiXCR, producing one record per CDR3 protein. The table has some 660,000 distinct CDR3 sequences, 8.6% seen once. The sample also formed part of further work on yellow fever vaccine responses in identical twins.

The source is a young woman in good health. The chain links TRBV9 to TRBJ2-7; D is uncertain. Sequencing used PBMCs. The CDR3 coding sequence is TGTGCCAGCAGCGTAGCCCCCTCCTACGAGCAGTACTTC. Translating it yields CASSVAPSYEQYF.